Below, 30 T cell receptor beta chains from the same sample are listed, as sequenced in a study of long-term antiretroviral therapy in people with HIV (dated by TCRdb to between 2021 and 2022). The immunoSEQ hsTCRB v3.0 assay was used at survey level resolution to sequence the TRB variable region. The source is immuneACCESS, and TCRdb retained only in-frame sequences with V and J called. Part of the clones is not carried over; for the studies checked, unresolved V genes explain less than half of this, and the remainder is unexplained. The sample contains around 19,000 clones, 90% of them found a single time. The ten most abundant clones make up roughly a tenth of the sample. Sequenced material: unsorted PBMCs, taken 4.4 years before starting antiretroviral therapy. The receptors derive from a woman in her thirties with HIV.

The rearrangement links TRBV10-3 to TRBJ2-3; 11 bases are shared with TRBD2. Trimming cost V 6 bases and J 7 bases; bases outside gene matches: 9. In germline, CDR1 is ENHRY, CDR2 SYGVKD. CDR3 length: 15 residues. The CDR3, as DNA: TGTGCCATCAGGGAGGGACTAGCGGACGTAAATACGCAGTATTTT. Translated: CAIREGLADVNTQYF.

This clone was counted between two and nine times. The chain joins TRBV11-2 to TRBJ1-6; D not certain. Deletions cut 6 bases from V and 1 base from J, with 10 bases between. The CDR3 runs to 15 residues. Germline assignment: CDR1 SGHAT and CDR2 FQNNGV. CDR3 amino acids: CASSLSTSYNSPLHF. The CDR3 DNA sequence: TGTGCCAGCAGTCTTTCAACTTCCTATAATTCACCCCTCCACTTT.

This clone was detected only a few times. V gene TRBV30 combines with J gene TRBJ1-6; D is ambiguous. This CDR3 is built from 18 residues. V dropped 0 bases and J dropped 9 bases, with 24 bases sitting between them. CDR1 is GTSNPN and CDR2 is SVGIG in the germline V gene (reference sequence). Written as DNA, the CDR3 is TGTGCCTGGAGTGTACGAGGACTAACGACAAGGGCAGGTTCACCCCTCCACTTT. This translates into CAWSVRGLTTRAGSPLHF.

The chain combines TRBV6-6 with TRBJ1-2; 7 bases fit TRBD1. Trimming at V came to 7 bases and at J to 4 bases, leaving 9 bases not matched to a gene. This CDR3 has 14 residues. Per germline, CDR1 MNHNY and CDR2 SVGAGI (reference sequence). This chain's CDR3 is CASTPPTGIYGYTF. CDR3 sequence (DNA): TGTGCCAGCACCCCCCCGACAGGGATCTATGGCTACACCTTC.

The chain has TRBV6-5 and TRBJ2-3; D is unclear. The germline V gene encodes CDR1 MNHEY and CDR2 SVGAGI. The CDR3 consists of 15 residues. Trimming removed 5 bases from V and 0 bases from J, with 12 bases in between. CDR3 sequence reads: CASSLANPSTDTQYF. In DNA, the CDR3 is TGTGCCAGCAGTCTGGCGAACCCTAGCACAGATACGCAGTATTTT.

The chain couples TRBV5-8 to TRBJ2-3, with 8 bases matching TRBD1. The J segment lost 4 bases and the V segment lost 4 bases, leaving 8 bases of the junction unmatched. The germline gives CDR1 SGHTS, CDR2 YDEGEE. The CDR3 sequence is 15 residues long. CDR3 residues: CASSLRTGSADTQYF. The DNA of the CDR3 is TGTGCCAGCAGCCTGCGGACAGGGAGCGCAGATACGCAGTATTTT.

This clone was detected a few times. The chain couples TRBV27 to TRBJ1-6, with a possible D match to TRBD1 (6 bases). Germline values: CDR1 MNHEY, CDR2 SMNVEV (reference sequence). The CDR3 length is 16 residues. Trimming took off 4 bases at V and 7 bases at J, with 17 bases between the two ends. CDR3 sequence: CASSSRQVFRNSPLHF. The CDR3 region has the DNA TGTGCCAGCAGTTCTCGACAGGTGTTCAGGAATTCACCCCTCCACTTT.

The gene calls are TRBV5-1 and TRBJ1-1; tentative D call: TRBD1 (6 bases). The germline gives CDR1 SGHRS, CDR2 YFSETQ. The CDR3 is made up of 15 amino acids. V was pared by 3 bases and J by 6 bases, with 18 bases between. The CDR3 here is CASSSKQGGYAEAFF. In nucleotides, the CDR3 is TGCGCCAGCAGCTCCAAACAGGGAGGTTATGCTGAAGCTTTCTTT.

The genes are TRBV30 and TRBJ2-5, with a tentative D call TRBD2 (5 bases). Looked up from germline, CDR1 is GTSNPN and CDR2 is SVGIG (reference sequence). V lost 2 bases, J lost 6 bases, and 25 bases lay in between. The CDR3 covers 17 residues. The CDR3 nucleotides read TGTGCCTGGAGTCGGGGAAAGACTCCCTCGTCGGGGAAGACCCAGTACTTC. Translating gives CAWSRGKTPSSGKTQYF.

The rearrangement links TRBV30 to TRBJ1-2, with D maybe TRBD1 (6 bases). Germline CDR1 reads GTSNPN; CDR2 reads SVGIG (reference sequence). The germline V and J ends were trimmed by 1 base and 8 bases, with 8 bases remaining between them. The CDR3 runs 11 residues. CDR3: CAWSAGAGYTF. CDR3 nucleotides: TGTGCCTGGAGTGCAGGGGCCGGCTACACCTTC.

V usage is TRBV18 and J usage is TRBJ2-2, with D uncertain. V was cut by 3 bases and J by 6 bases, with 11 bases left in between. This CDR3 is built from 14 residues. Per the germline V gene, CDR1 is KGHSH and CDR2 is LQKENI. For the CDR3, the DNA is TGTGCCAGCTCACCTATGGAGAAGGCCGGGGAGCTGTTTTTT. Its translation: CASSPMEKAGELFF.

By proportion, this clone is large. The gene calls are TRBV4-3 and TRBJ1-3; D might be TRBD1 (5 bases). V was pared by 0 bases and J by 0 bases, with 21 bases between. The length of the CDR3 is 20 residues. The germline V gene has CDR1 LGHNA and CDR2 YSLEER. The CDR3 loop is CASSQDTGTDSLFSGNTIYF. Written as DNA, the CDR3 is TGCGCCAGCAGCCAAGATACGGGTACTGACAGCTTGTTCTCTGGAAACACCATATATTTT.

The chain employs TRBV6-5 and TRBJ1-6; the D is unclear. V was pared by 5 bases and J by 5 bases, with 10 bases between. Germline V CDR1 and CDR2: MNHEY, SVGAGI. The CDR3 is 14 residues long. CDR3 sequence: CASSPGVDNSPLHF. The CDR3 DNA sequence: TGTGCCAGCAGTCCCGGCGTGGATAATTCACCCCTCCACTTT.

This chain connects TRBV4-1 to TRBJ2-3, with 9 bases fitting TRBD2. Germline CDR1 MGHRA, CDR2 YSYEKL. The CDR3 contains 15 residues. V dropped 3 bases and J dropped 5; count of bases not matched to a gene: 6. The DNA for the CDR3 is TGCGCCAGCAGCCAGGGGGGGACTAGCCAAGATACGCAGTATTTT. Residues: CASSQGGTSQDTQYF.

The rearrangement joins TRBV7-9 to TRBJ1-2, with 7 bases lining up with TRBD1. CDR1 SEHNR and CDR2 FQNEAQ come from the germline V gene (reference sequence). This CDR3 region has 13 residues. V trimming: 6 bases; J trimming: 2 bases; junction bases outside the gene matches: 3. The CDR3, as DNA: TGTGCCAGCAGTCAGGGGGAAAACTATGGCTACACCTTC. Amino acid sequence: CASSQGENYGYTF.

The chain employs TRBV4-1 and TRBJ1-1; TRBD1 might be the D (5 bases). Germline CDR1 MGHRA, CDR2 YSYEKL. The CDR3 consists of 15 residues. Trimming shortened V by 2 bases and J by 0 bases, and 10 bases separated the two germline ends. The CDR3 loop reads CASSQPGTMNTEAFF. The CDR3 nucleotides are TGCGCCAGCAGCCAACCAGGGACGATGAACACTGAAGCTTTCTTT.

This clone has just a few counts. The V and J genes are TRBV9 and TRBJ1-2; maybe TRBD1 (6 bases). CDR3 length: 14 amino acids. Germline loops: CDR1 SGDLS, CDR2 YYNGEE. Deletions cut 6 bases from V and 4 bases from J, with 16 bases between. DNA for the CDR3: TGTGCCAGCACGCCTGGGGACACATCCTATGGCTACACCTTC. This codes for CASTPGDTSYGYTF.

The chain joins TRBV30 to TRBJ2-1, with 13 bases matching TRBD2. Germline V gene sequence: CDR1 GTSNPN, CDR2 SVGIG (reference sequence). The CDR3 contains 15 residues. With V trimmed by 0 bases and J by 11 bases, 7 bases remained unmatched. The CDR3 loop is CAWSVELAGGPQQFF. In nucleotides, the CDR3 is TGTGCCTGGAGTGTGGAACTAGCGGGGGGGCCGCAGCAGTTCTTC.

A few counts support this clone. The chain's CDR3 is CASTIRGSDNSPLHF. The CDR3 coding sequence is TGTGCCAGCACCATACGGGGGAGCGATAATTCACCCCTCCACTTT. The chain links TRBV6-6 to TRBJ1-6, with D maybe TRBD1 (5 bases). There are 15 residues in the CDR3. Trimming removed 7 bases at V and 5 bases at J, with 15 bases between. The germline V gene encodes CDR1 MNHNY and CDR2 SVGAGI (reference sequence).

This chain uses TRBV18 with TRBJ1-5; D remains unclear. Germline V gene lookup returns CDR1 KGHSH and CDR2 LQKENI. The CDR3 sequence is 15 residues long. The V end was cut by 3 bases, the J end by 0 bases, with 9 bases between. The CDR3 nucleotides read TGTGCCAGCTCACCTAACTCCTATAGCAATCAGCCCCAGCATTTT. Its translation is CASSPNSYSNQPQHF.

The rearrangement uses TRBV10-3 and TRBJ2-2; 8 bases align to TRBD1. Unmatched junction bases numbered 12, after V lost 8 bases and J lost 4 bases. The CDR3 is 16 amino acids. Germline lookup yields CDR1 ENHRY and CDR2 SYGVKD. The CDR3 loop reads CAIPAWDRSVTGELFF. The CDR3 DNA sequence: TGTGCCATCCCGGCTTGGGACAGGAGCGTCACCGGGGAGCTGTTTTTT.

The chain employs TRBV7-9 and TRBJ2-7; unclear D gene. CDR1 SEHNR and CDR2 FQNEAQ come from the germline V gene (reference sequence). Trimming took 4 bases from V and 4 from J, leaving 11 bases between them. The CDR3 has 13 residues. Written as DNA, the CDR3 is TGTGCCAGCAGCTCCTTCGCGGATTACGAGCAGTACTTC. Amino acid sequence: CASSSFADYEQYF.

This chain links TRBV4-2 with TRBJ2-7; TRBD1 is a possible D gene (5 bases). Germline values: CDR1 LGHNA, CDR2 YNFKEQ. Trimming took 1 base from V and 0 from J, leaving 7 bases between them. The CDR3 sequence is 14 residues long. CDR3 nucleotide sequence: TGTGCCAGCAGCCAAGGGCAGGGCTCCTACGAGCAGTACTTC. Encoded protein: CASSQGQGSYEQYF.

V is TRBV7-2 and J is TRBJ2-3; D unclear. V was shortened by 1 base and J by 0 bases, with 14 bases between the two germline ends. The CDR3 runs to 17 residues. The germline gives CDR1 SGHTA, CDR2 FQGNSA. The chain's CDR3 is CASSLEVGSRSTDTQYF. Here the CDR3 DNA reads TGTGCCAGCAGCTTAGAGGTCGGGTCGAGAAGCACAGATACGCAGTATTTT.

The J gene is TRBJ2-5, the V gene TRBV30; D is tentatively TRBD1 or TRBD2 (5 bases each). V was cut by 5 bases and J by 2 bases, with 12 bases left in between. The CDR3 extends over 13 amino acids. CDR1 is GTSNPN, CDR2 SVGIG, per germline (reference sequence). CDR3 in DNA: TGTGCCTGGGGGGACGTACTTCAAGAGACCCAGTACTTC. It encodes CAWGDVLQETQYF. Looking up the rest from reference TRBV30 and TRBJ2-5 gives the full variable domain: SQTIHQWPATLVQPVGSPLSLECTVEGTSNPNLYWYRQAAGRGLQLLFYSVGIGQISSEVPQNLSASRPQDRQFILSSKKLLLSDSGFYLCAWGDVLQETQYFGPGTRLLVL.

V and J are TRBV7-9 and TRBJ2-1, with D perhaps matching TRBD1 or TRBD2 (5 bases each). Germline lookup yields CDR1 SEHNR and CDR2 FQNEAQ (reference sequence). The ends were cut back, 5 bases at V and 0 bases at J, with 17 bases in the middle. The CDR3 spans 17 residues. CDR3 nucleotides: TGTGCCAGCAGCCCCAAGGGGCGGGTTAGCTCCTACAATGAGCAGTTCTTC. Protein sequence: CASSPKGRVSSYNEQFF.

This CDR3 is CASSQGGPISYEQYF. The CDR3 nucleotides are TGTGCCAGCAGCCAAGGGGGCCCGATCTCCTACGAGCAGTACTTC. V usage is TRBV7-9 and J usage is TRBJ2-7; 7 bases map to TRBD1. The CDR3 totals 15 residues. In germline, CDR1 is SEHNR, CDR2 FQNEAQ (reference sequence). V shed 5 bases, J shed 0 bases, and the junction held 7 bases outside the gene matches.

The chain carries TRBV9 and TRBJ1-4; 7 nucleotides align to TRBD1. Germline V CDR1 and CDR2: SGDLS, YYNGEE. This CDR3 spans 17 amino acids. The J segment lost 0 bases and the V segment lost 4 bases, leaving 9 bases of the junction unmatched. CDR3 DNA sequence: TGTGCCAGCAGCTCAAGGGGAGGGGGCACAACTAATGAAAAACTGTTTTTT. Its protein product is CASSSRGGGTTNEKLFF. The full variable domain, rest sourced from reference TRBV9 and TRBJ1-4, is DSGVTQTPKHLITATGQRVTLRCSPRSGDLSVYWYQQSLDQGLQFLIQYYNGEERAKGNILERFSAQQFPDLHSELNLSSLELGDSALYFCASSSRGGGTTNEKLFFGSGTQLSVL.

The chain has TRBV7-2 and TRBJ2-7; a weak D match, TRBD1 (6 bases). Looked up from germline, CDR1 is SGHTA and CDR2 is FQGNSA. The CDR3 is 14 amino acids. V was pared by 5 bases and J by 0 bases, with 11 bases between. In nucleotides, the CDR3 is TGTGCCAGCAGCCGAGACAGGAGCTCCTACGAGCAGTACTTC. This encodes CASSRDRSSYEQYF.

The rearrangement links TRBV5-5 to TRBJ1-3; D call uncertain. V was cut by 0 bases and J by 3 bases, with 13 bases left in between. The CDR3 sequence is 16 residues long. CDR1 and CDR2 (germline): SGHKS, YYEKEE (reference sequence). The CDR3 sequence is CASSLAGRDIGNTIYF. The CDR3 DNA reads TGTGCCAGCAGCTTGGCGGGCAGAGACATTGGAAACACCATATATTTT.